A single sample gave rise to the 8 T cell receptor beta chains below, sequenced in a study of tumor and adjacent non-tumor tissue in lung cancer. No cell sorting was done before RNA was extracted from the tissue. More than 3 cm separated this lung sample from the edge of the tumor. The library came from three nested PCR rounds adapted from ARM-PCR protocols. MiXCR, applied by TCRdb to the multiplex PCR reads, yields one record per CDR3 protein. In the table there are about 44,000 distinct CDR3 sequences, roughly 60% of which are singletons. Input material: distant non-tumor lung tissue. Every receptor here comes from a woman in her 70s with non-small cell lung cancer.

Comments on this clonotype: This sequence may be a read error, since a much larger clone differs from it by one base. CDR3 sequence (DNA): TGTGCCAGCAGCGACCGGACTACAGATATGCAGTATTTT. Protein sequence: CASSDRTTDMQYF. The chain combines TRBV5-4 with TRBJ2-3, with D possibly matching TRBD2 (6 bases). CDR3 length equals 13 residues. Germline CDR1 reads SGHNT; CDR2 reads YYREEE (reference sequence).

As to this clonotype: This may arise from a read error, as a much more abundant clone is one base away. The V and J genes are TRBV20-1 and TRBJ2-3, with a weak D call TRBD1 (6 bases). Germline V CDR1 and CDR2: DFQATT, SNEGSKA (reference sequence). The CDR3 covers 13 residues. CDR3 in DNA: TGCAATGCTCCACAGGGTTTCACAGATACGCAGTATTTT. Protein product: CNAPQGFTDTQYF.

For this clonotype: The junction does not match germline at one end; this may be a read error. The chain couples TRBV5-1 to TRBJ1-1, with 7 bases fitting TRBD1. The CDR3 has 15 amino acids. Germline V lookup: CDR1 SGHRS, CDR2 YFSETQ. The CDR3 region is CVSCNPGQRRAEAFF. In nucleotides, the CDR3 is TGCGTCAGCTGCAATCCGGGACAGCGGAGAGCTGAAGCTTTCTTT.

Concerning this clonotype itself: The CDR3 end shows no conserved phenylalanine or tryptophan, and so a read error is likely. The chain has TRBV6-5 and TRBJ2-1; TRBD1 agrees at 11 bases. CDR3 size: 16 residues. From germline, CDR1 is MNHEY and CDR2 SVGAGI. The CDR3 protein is CASSFLRDRGNNEQFI. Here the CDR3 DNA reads TGTGCTAGCAGTTTCCTCCGGGACAGGGGGAACAATGAGCAGTTCATC.

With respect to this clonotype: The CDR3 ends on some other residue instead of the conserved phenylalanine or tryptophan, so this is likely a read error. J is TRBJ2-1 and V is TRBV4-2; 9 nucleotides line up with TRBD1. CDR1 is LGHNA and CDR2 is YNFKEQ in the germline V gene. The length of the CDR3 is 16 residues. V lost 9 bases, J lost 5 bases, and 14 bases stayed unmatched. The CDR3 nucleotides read TGTGCCAGTAGACACGGAACAGGGGGCACCGACAATGAGCAGTTCTAC. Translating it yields CASRHGTGGTDNEQFY.

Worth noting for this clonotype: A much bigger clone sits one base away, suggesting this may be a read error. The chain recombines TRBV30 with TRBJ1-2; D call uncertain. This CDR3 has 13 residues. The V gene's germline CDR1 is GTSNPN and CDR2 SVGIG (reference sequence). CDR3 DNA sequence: TGTGTCTGGAGTGAAGAGGTGGACTATGGCTACACCTTC. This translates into CVWSEEVDYGYTF. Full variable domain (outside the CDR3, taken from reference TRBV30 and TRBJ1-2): SQTIHQWPATLVQPVGSPLSLECTVEGTSNPNLYWYRQAAGRGLQLLFYSVGIGQISSEVPQNLSASRPQDRQFILSSKKLLLSDSGFYLCVWSEEVDYGYTFGSGTRLTVV.

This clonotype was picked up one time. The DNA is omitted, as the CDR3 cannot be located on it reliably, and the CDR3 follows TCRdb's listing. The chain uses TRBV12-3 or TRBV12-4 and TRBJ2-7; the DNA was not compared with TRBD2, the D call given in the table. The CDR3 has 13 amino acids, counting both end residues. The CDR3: CANSFGSGSLQYF.

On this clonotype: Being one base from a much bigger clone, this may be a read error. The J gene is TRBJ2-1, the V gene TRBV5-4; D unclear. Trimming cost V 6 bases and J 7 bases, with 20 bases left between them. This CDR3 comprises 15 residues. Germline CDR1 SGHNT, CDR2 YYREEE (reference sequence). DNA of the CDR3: TGTGCCAGCACCTCCCGCGATCTTACCCTAAATGAGCAGTTCTTC. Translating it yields CASTSRDLTLNEQFF. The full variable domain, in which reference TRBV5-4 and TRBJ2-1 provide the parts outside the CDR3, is ETGVTQSPTHLIKTRGQQVTLRCSSQSGHNTVSWYQQALGQGPQFIFQYYREEENGRGNFPPRFSGLQFPNYSSELNVNALELDDSALYLCASTSRDLTLNEQFFGPGTRLTVL.